The source of this T cell receptor beta chain is a study of T cells in Graves' hyperthyroidism and ophthalmopathy. The V and J ends lost 6 bases and 3 bases respectively, with 8 bases between them. In germline, CDR1 is SEHNR, CDR2 FQNEAQ (reference sequence). The CDR3 contains 12 residues. The CDR3 regions of TCR beta were amplified from RNA transcripts. Initially, a first-round RT-PCR of the TCR CDR3 employed the HTBI primer set. TCRdb passed the multiplex PCR reads through MiXCR, listing each CDR3 protein once. The table shows over 700,000 distinct CDR3 sequences, with around 38% occurring only once. This clonotype appeared many times.

The TCR was taken from a man younger than 35 with Graves' hyperthyroidism. The sequenced sample was blood. This chain joins TRBV7-9 and TRBJ1-1; no clear D gene. The CDR3 here is CASSFTDTEAFF. The CDR3 DNA reads as TGTGCCAGCAGTTTTACCGACACTGAAGCTTTCTTT.